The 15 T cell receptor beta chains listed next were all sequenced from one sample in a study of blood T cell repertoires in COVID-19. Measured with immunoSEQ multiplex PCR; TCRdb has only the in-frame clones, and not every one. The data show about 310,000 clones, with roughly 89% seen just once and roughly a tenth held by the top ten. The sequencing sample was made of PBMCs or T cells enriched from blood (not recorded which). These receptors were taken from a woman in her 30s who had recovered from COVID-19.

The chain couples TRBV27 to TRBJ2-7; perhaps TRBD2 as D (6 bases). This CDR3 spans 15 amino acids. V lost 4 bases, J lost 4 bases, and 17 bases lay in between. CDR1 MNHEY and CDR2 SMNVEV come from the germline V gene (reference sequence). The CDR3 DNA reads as TGTGCCAGCAGTTCCCCCCGCGGCGGGATATACGAGCAGTACTTC. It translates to CASSSPRGGIYEQYF.

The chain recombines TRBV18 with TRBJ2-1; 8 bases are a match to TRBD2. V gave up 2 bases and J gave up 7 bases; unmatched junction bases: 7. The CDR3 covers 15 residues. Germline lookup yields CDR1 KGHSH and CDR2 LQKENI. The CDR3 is CASSPISGSRNEQFF. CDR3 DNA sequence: TGTGCCAGCTCACCAATCAGCGGGAGTAGGAATGAGCAGTTCTTC.

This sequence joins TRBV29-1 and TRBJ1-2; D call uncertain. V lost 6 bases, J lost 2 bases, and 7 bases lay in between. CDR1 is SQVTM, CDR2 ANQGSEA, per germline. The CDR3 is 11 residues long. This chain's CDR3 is CSVRWNYGYTF. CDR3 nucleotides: TGCAGCGTCAGGTGGAACTATGGCTACACCTTC.

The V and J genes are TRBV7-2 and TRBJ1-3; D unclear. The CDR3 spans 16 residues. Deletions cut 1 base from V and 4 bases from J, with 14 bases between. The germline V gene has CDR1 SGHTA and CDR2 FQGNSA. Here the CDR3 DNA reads TGTGCCAGCAGCTTAGATCCCCCGAGCGGAGGAAACACCATATATTTT. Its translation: CASSLDPPSGGNTIYF.

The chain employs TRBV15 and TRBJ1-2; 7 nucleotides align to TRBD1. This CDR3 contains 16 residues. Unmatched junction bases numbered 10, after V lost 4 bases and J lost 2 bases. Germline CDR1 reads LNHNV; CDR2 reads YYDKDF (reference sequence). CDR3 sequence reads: CATSKRSGTANYGYTF. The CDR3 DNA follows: TGTGCCACCAGCAAGCGTTCCGGGACAGCGAACTATGGCTACACCTTC.

The CDR3 reads CASRRAGTGLRADTQYF. DNA of the CDR3: TGTGCCAGCAGGCGAGCGGGGACAGGCCTGAGGGCAGATACGCAGTATTTT. This chain links TRBV27 with TRBJ2-3; D might be TRBD1 (8 bases). Per germline, CDR1 MNHEY and CDR2 SMNVEV (reference sequence). The CDR3 spans 17 residues. The V end was cut by 6 bases, the J end by 4 bases, with 23 bases between.

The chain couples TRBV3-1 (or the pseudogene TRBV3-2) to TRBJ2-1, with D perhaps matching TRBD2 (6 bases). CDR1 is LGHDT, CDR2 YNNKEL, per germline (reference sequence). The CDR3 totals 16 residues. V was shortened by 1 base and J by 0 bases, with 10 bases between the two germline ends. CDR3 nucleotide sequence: TGTGCCAGCAGCCAAGTATTCGGGAGCTCCTACAATGAGCAGTTCTTC. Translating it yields CASSQVFGSSYNEQFF.

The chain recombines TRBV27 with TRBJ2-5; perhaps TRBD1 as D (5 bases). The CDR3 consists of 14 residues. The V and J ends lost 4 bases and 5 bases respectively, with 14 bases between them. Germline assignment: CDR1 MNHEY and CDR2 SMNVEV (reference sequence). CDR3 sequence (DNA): TGTGCCAGCAGTTACCTTGGGGCCGGGGAGACCCAGTACTTC. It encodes CASSYLGAGETQYF.

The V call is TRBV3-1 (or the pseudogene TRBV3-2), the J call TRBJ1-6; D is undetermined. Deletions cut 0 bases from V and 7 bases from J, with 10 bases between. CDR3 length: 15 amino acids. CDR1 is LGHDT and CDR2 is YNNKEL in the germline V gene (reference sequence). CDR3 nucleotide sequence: TGTGCCAGCAGCCAAGATCAAACAGAGAATTCACCCCTCCACTTT. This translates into CASSQDQTENSPLHF.

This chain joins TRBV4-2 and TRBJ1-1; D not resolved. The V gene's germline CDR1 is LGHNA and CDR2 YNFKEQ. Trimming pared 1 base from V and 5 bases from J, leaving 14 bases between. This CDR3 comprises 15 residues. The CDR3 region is CASSQAARVWTEAFF. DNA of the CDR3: TGTGCCAGCAGCCAAGCGGCACGGGTCTGGACTGAAGCTTTCTTT.

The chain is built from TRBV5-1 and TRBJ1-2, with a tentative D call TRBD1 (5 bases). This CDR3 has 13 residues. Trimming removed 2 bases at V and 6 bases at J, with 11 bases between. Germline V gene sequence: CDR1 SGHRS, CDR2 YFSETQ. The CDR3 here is CASSFGTADGYTF. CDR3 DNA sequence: TGCGCCAGCAGCTTTGGGACTGCCGATGGCTACACCTTC.

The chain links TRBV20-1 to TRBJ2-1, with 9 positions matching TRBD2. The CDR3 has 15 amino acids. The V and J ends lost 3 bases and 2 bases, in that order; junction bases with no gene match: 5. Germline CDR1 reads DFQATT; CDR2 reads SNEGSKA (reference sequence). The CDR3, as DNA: TGCAGTGCTAGTCCTAGCGGGATGACCTACAATGAGCAGTTCTTC. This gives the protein CSASPSGMTYNEQFF.

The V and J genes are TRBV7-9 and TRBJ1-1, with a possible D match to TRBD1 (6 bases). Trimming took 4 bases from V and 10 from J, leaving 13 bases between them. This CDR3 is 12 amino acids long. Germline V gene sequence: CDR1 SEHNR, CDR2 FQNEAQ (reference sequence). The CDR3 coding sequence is TGTGCCAGCAGCTCCGACAGGTTTTCAGCTTTCTTT. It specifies CASSSDRFSAFF.

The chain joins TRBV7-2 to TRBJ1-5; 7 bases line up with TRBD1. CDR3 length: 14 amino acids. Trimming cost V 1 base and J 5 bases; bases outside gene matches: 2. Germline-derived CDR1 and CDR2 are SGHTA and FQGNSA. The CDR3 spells CASSLVQGDQPQHF. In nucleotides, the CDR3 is TGTGCCAGCAGCTTAGTGCAGGGGGATCAGCCCCAGCATTTT.

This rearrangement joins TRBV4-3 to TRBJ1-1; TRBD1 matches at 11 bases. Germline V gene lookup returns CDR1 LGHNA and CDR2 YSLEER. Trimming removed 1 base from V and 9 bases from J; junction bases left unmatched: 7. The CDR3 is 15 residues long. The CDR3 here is CASSQGGWTGGKAFF. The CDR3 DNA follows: TGCGCCAGCAGCCAAGGGGGCTGGACAGGGGGCAAAGCTTTCTTT.